This T cell receptor (beta chain) was found in a study of blood T cell repertoires in COVID-19. Study context: PBMCs, B-cell-depleted T cells, or T cells were the source of the cDNA or gDNA that made up the material.

In the original processing: Nucleated cell number was recorded as an estimate derived from reference gene primer amplification. Libraries were prepared by immunoSEQ multiplex PCR; TCRdb keeps only in-frame clonotypes and omits some of them. For V, J and clone size, that table is used; D and trimming come from the DNA. The sample has some 85,000 clones; about four fifths are singletons. The CDR3 loop spans 15 amino acids. CDR1 is LGHDT, CDR2 YNNKEL, per germline (reference sequence). The V and J ends lost 4 bases and 5 bases, in that order; junction bases with no gene match: 8. This receptor was obtained from a woman at least 80 years old with active or convalescent COVID-19. Material for sequencing was peripheral blood. The chain combines TRBV3-1 (or the pseudogene TRBV3-2) with TRBJ1-2, with TRBD1 identical over 9 bases. CDR3 loop: CASSPAGTGIYGYTF. The CDR3 nucleotides are TGTGCCAGCAGCCCGGCCGGGACAGGGATTTATGGCTACACCTTC.